This T cell receptor (beta chain) was obtained from a study of Ad26.COV2.S vaccination and SARS-CoV-2 variants. Specified treatment: roughly 18 received Ad26.COV2.S at low or high dose, single or two shots; roughly 5 received placebo; per-sample allocation not given. Following the first vaccine or placebo injection, samples were taken on day 63. Germline V lookup: CDR1 ENHRY, CDR2 SYGVKD. The CDR3 length is 16 residues. V shed 3 bases and J shed 0 bases, with 14 bases lying between them. Only in-frame clones appear in the TCRdb table, and some are missing; sequencing was by immunoSEQ multiplex PCR. Of just under 250,000 clones listed, approximately 87% were seen once; the top ten hold over 8.5%.

The sample here was peripheral blood, taken in a trial of Ad26.COV2.S vaccine versus placebo. This chain uses TRBV10-3 with TRBJ1-1, with D possibly being TRBD1 (5 bases). The TCR sequence derives from a person aged 18-60 years who received the Ad26.COV2.S COVID-19 vaccine or a placebo. The CDR3 nucleotides are TGTGCCATCAGTGAACGGGGTCAGGGAATGAACACTGAAGCTTTCTTT. Protein: CAISERGQGMNTEAFF.